The following is a T cell receptor (beta chain) sequence with its context. Its specificity is unknown. These data come from a study of siplizumab effects on memory and regulatory T cells. Study-level points and caveats: Alloreactive sequences from unstimulated CD4+ memory cells fell significantly with siplizumab. A major contribution to the alloresponse seemed to be made by naive T cells, which seemed more diverse than memory cells. Unstimulated subsets captured only a minor fraction of alloreactive clones.

TCRdb's table, derived via immunoSEQ multiplex PCR, lists solely in-frame clones and lacks some. The sample consists of about 100,000 clones, more than 90% of them appearing once. The origin of this receptor is a human donor in good health. The specimen was CD4+ T cells sorted from blood.

CDR3 coding DNA: TGTGCCAGCAGCCCCCGGCCTAACTATGGCTACACCTTC. Encoded protein: CASSPRPNYGYTF. J is TRBJ1-2 and V is TRBV28; no definite D call. The germline CDR1 and CDR2 sequences are MDHEN and SYDVKM. The V end lost 6 bases, the J end lost 0 bases, and 8 bases lay between the germline ends. The CDR3 extends over 13 amino acids.